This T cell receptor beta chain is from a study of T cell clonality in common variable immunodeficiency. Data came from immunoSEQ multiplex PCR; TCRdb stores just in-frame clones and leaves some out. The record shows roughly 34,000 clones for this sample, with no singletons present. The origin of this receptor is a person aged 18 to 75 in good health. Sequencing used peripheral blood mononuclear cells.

CDR3 sequence: CATGIRSYEQYF. CDR3 DNA (partial): TGCGCCACAGGGATACGCTCCTACGAG. The chain combines TRBV10-2 with TRBJ2-7; possibly TRBD1 for D (5 bases). The read ends 3 residues before the CDR3 terminus; that terminus is restored from the germline J gene. V lost 10 bases, J lost 0 bases, and 10 bases lay in between. Germline V gives CDR1 WSHSY, CDR2 SAAADI. This CDR3 has 12 amino acids.